Listed here is a single T cell receptor beta chain. For the second PCR, which ran for about 6 to 11 cycles, a sample-barcoded 5' primer and a J-beta primer mix were used. Sequencing yielded, for each sample, at least 3 million paired-end reads carrying CDR3. TCRdb itself ran the 5' RACE reads through MiXCR, one entry per CDR3 protein. Here the sample spans approximately 770,000 distinct CDR3 sequences, roughly 60% being singletons. This sample is drawn from a study of blood T cells in healthy people across ages. Germline CDR1 DFQATT, CDR2 SNEGSKA (reference sequence). Trimming took off 5 bases at V and 6 bases at J, with 13 bases between the two ends. CDR3 length equals 12 residues.

The receptor comes from a man aged 30 to 39 in good health. Sequenced sample: blood. J is TRBJ1-1 and V is TRBV20-1; maybe TRBD1 (5 bases). The CDR3, as DNA: TGCAGTGCTGGGGGGGGAACAGCTGAAGCTTTCTTT. Translated, it gives CSAGGGTAEAFF.